The source of this TCR beta chain is a study of patients and donors after allogeneic stem cell transplantation. This clonotype was recorded many times. Via MiXCR, TCRdb re-called the RT-PCR reads, giving one row per CDR3 protein. The repertoire consists of more than 850,000 distinct CDR3 sequences, with about a sixth occurring once and the leading ten covering 6%. Sequences were obtained from blood, either unsorted or a sorted T cell fraction (not recorded which). This clonotype was obtained from a human donor who was either an allogeneic HSCT recipient or a stem cell or donor lymphocyte infusion donor (not recorded which). It is not recorded whose cells these are; they may come from a transplant donor.

CDR3 residues: CASSYSRGSSYEQYF. In nucleotides, the CDR3 is TGTGCCAGCAGTTACTCGCGCGGGAGCTCCTACGAGCAGTACTTC. J is TRBJ2-7 and V is TRBV6-5, with TRBD2 identical over 7 bases. V was pared by 0 bases and J by 0 bases, with 2 bases of the junction left unmatched. The CDR3 contains 15 residues. The germline V gene encodes CDR1 MNHEY and CDR2 SVGAGI.